These 30 T cell receptor beta chains share one sample of origin, sequenced in a study of graft-versus-host responses after intestinal transplantation. Here immunoSEQ multiplex PCR was the method, and the copy in TCRdb shows in-frame clones only, minus some. Of roughly 69,000 clones listed, roughly 92% were seen once; the top ten hold 6.5% to 7%. The sequencing used bone marrow, collected approximately 100 weeks after intestinal transplantation. Receptor source: a human patient who received an intestinal transplant, so some T cells may come from the graft donor.

CDR3 in amino acids: CASSLAQYGKPIGELFF. CDR3 bases: TGCGCCAGCAGCTTGGCCCAGTACGGCAAGCCGATCGGGGAGCTGTTTTTT. The V call is TRBV5-1, the J call TRBJ2-2; D uncertain. There are 17 residues in the CDR3. Trimming removed 0 bases from V and 7 bases from J, with 19 bases in between. Germline-derived CDR1 and CDR2 are SGHRS and YFSETQ.

The V call is TRBV7-6, the J call TRBJ2-1; 7 positions match TRBD2. Per germline, CDR1 SGHVS and CDR2 FNYEAQ. The CDR3 is 16 amino acids. V gave up 1 base and J gave up 3 bases; unmatched junction bases: 6. The CDR3 bases are TGTGCCAGCAGCTTAGAATCTAGCGGAAACTACAATGAGCAGTTCTTC. Protein product: CASSLESSGNYNEQFF.

This clone was counted once. This chain joins TRBV4-1 and TRBJ2-7, with a tentative D call TRBD2 (5 bases). Germline V CDR1 and CDR2: MGHRA, YSYEKL. This CDR3 has 15 residues. V lost 0 bases, J lost 2 bases, and 11 bases lay in between. The chain's CDR3 is CASSQDLAGAYEQYF. The CDR3, as DNA: TGCGCCAGCAGCCAAGACCTCGCCGGGGCCTACGAGCAGTACTTC.

The chain joins TRBV11-2 to TRBJ2-4; TRBD1 aligns across 10 bases. Germline values: CDR1 SGHAT, CDR2 FQNNGV. Unmatched junction bases numbered 15, after V lost 2 bases and J lost 14 bases. This CDR3 comprises 16 residues. The CDR3: CASSLLSGTGAATKYF. DNA of the CDR3: TGTGCCAGCAGCTTACTCTCCGGGACAGGGGCGGCTACGAAGTACTTC.

V usage is TRBV5-4 and J usage is TRBJ2-7, with D perhaps given as TRBD1 or TRBD2 (5 bases each). CDR3 length: 15 residues. Trimming took off 4 bases at V and 9 bases at J, with 23 bases between the two ends. Germline CDR1 is SGHNT and CDR2 is YYREEE (reference sequence). CDR3 sequence (DNA): TGTGCCAGCAGCGTACCGGGACGGTCCCTTAACGCGCAGTACTTC. Its translation is CASSVPGRSLNAQYF.

V gene TRBV9 combines with J gene TRBJ2-3; unclear D gene. The V end lost 0 bases, the J end lost 7 bases, and 6 bases lay between the germline ends. The CDR3 length is 12 residues. The V gene's germline CDR1 is SGDLS and CDR2 YYNGEE. CDR3 amino acids: CASSVDGNTQYF. Here the CDR3 DNA reads TGTGCCAGCAGCGTAGATGGGAATACGCAGTATTTT.

V usage is TRBV18 and J usage is TRBJ2-1, with 7 positions matching TRBD1. Trimming removed 3 bases from V and 1 base from J; junction bases left unmatched: 3. The CDR3 runs to 15 residues. Per germline, CDR1 KGHSH and CDR2 LQKENI. The CDR3 reads CASSPRGQSYNEQFF. The CDR3 nucleotides read TGTGCCAGCTCACCCCGGGGACAGTCCTACAATGAGCAGTTCTTC.

V usage is TRBV11-2 and J usage is TRBJ2-7; 8 positions agree with TRBD1. Germline V gene sequence: CDR1 SGHAT, CDR2 FQNNGV. V lost 5 bases, J lost 2 bases, and 5 bases stayed unmatched. The CDR3 has 14 residues. This chain's CDR3 is CASSTGQGTYEQYF. In nucleotides, the CDR3 is TGTGCCAGCAGCACAGGACAGGGAACCTACGAGCAGTACTTC.

The chain links TRBV18 to TRBJ1-3, with unresolved D. CDR1 and CDR2 (germline): KGHSH, LQKENI. CDR3 size: 15 residues. Deletions cut 3 bases from V and 0 bases from J, with 9 bases between. The chain's CDR3 is CASSPNSDSGNTIYF. As DNA, the CDR3 is TGTGCCAGCTCACCCAATAGCGACTCTGGAAACACCATATATTTT.

This chain uses TRBV5-5 with TRBJ1-1; D gene unclear. The germline V gene encodes CDR1 SGHKS and CDR2 YYEKEE (reference sequence). V lost 0 bases, J lost 6 bases, and 9 bases lay in between. The CDR3 consists of 13 residues. The CDR3 DNA is TGTGCCAGCAGCTTGGAACAGTACTCTGAAGCTTTCTTT. This sequence encodes CASSLEQYSEAFF.

The chain combines TRBV5-1 with TRBJ1-1; TRBD1 matches at 8 bases. The length of the CDR3 is 16 residues. The germline V gene encodes CDR1 SGHRS and CDR2 YFSETQ. The junction had 8 bases not matched to a gene; V was cut back by 2 bases and J by 2 bases. The CDR3 nucleotides read TGCGCCAGCAGCTTAGATGGGGACAGGAGAAACACTGAAGCTTTCTTT. Translation gives CASSLDGDRRNTEAFF.

The V call is TRBV23-1, the J call TRBJ1-5, with 10 bases fitting TRBD1. TRBV23-1 is an open reading frame whose function is uncertain. The CDR3 is 17 residues long. V lost 8 bases and J lost 1; bases outside the gene matches: 11. CDR3 sequence reads: CASRPDRGLRSNQPQHF. The DNA of the CDR3 is TGCGCCAGCCGACCCGACAGGGGGCTGAGAAGCAATCAGCCCCAGCATTTT.

The chain employs TRBV6-5 and TRBJ1-5; a possible D gene is TRBD1 (5 bases). The CDR3 extends over 13 amino acids. The V gene lost 5 bases and the J gene lost 3 bases, with 8 bases spanning the gap. CDR1 MNHEY and CDR2 SVGAGI come from the germline V gene. Written as DNA, the CDR3 is TGTGCCAGCAGTGACAGATACAATCAGCCCCAGCATTTT. Protein product: CASSDRYNQPQHF.

The CDR3 nucleotides are TGTGCCAGCAGCGTAGATCTAGACATCTCTGGAAACACCATATATTTT. Its translation: CASSVDLDISGNTIYF. This chain connects TRBV21-1 to TRBJ1-3. TRBV21-1 is an annotated pseudogene. The CDR3 is made up of 16 amino acids.

This sequence joins TRBV5-4 and TRBJ2-5; D not certain. CDR1 and CDR2 (germline): SGHNT, YYREEE (reference sequence). This CDR3 contains 14 residues. V was clipped by 1 base and J by 4 bases, with 11 bases between them. The CDR3 sequence: CASSLSPETETQYF. The CDR3, as DNA: TGTGCCAGCAGCTTGAGTCCGGAGACAGAGACCCAGTACTTC. Using reference TRBV5-4 and TRBJ2-5 for the parts outside the CDR3, the full variable domain is ETGVTQSPTHLIKTRGQQVTLRCSSQSGHNTVSWYQQALGQGPQFIFQYYREEENGRGNFPPRFSGLQFPNYSSELNVNALELDDSALYLCASSLSPETETQYFGPGTRLLVL.

The gene calls are TRBV7-6 and TRBJ1-1, with D uncertain. The germline CDR1 and CDR2 sequences are SGHVS and FNYEAQ. V was trimmed by 1 base and J by 6 bases, leaving 15 bases between them. The CDR3 spans 15 residues. DNA of the CDR3: TGTGCCAGCAGCTTAGATGCCGGGTGGGAAGCTGAAGCTTTCTTT. Translating it yields CASSLDAGWEAEAFF.

V gene TRBV28 combines with J gene TRBJ2-1; TRBD2 matches 7 bases. The V gene's germline CDR1 is MDHEN and CDR2 SYDVKM. J was trimmed by 0 bases and V by 5 bases; bases with no gene match: 7. CDR3 length: 16 residues. CDR3: CASSAPRGSSYNEQFF. The CDR3 DNA sequence: TGTGCCAGCAGTGCCCCGCGGGGGAGCTCCTACAATGAGCAGTTCTTC.

V usage is TRBV27 and J usage is TRBJ2-5; 10 nucleotides agree with TRBD1. V was pared by 2 bases and J by 3 bases, with 6 bases of the junction left unmatched. This CDR3 has 16 amino acids. The germline V gene has CDR1 MNHEY and CDR2 SMNVEV (reference sequence). CDR3 nucleotides: TGTGCCAGCAGTTTAAACCCGGGACAGGGGAAAGAGACCCAGTACTTC. The encoded protein is CASSLNPGQGKETQYF.

The chain links TRBV6-1 to TRBJ2-7; the D gene could be TRBD1 or TRBD2 (6 bases each). There are 14 residues in the CDR3. V was cut by 2 bases and J by 3 bases, with 11 bases left in between. Germline CDR1 and CDR2: MNHNS and SASEGT. The CDR3 DNA is TGTGCCAGCAGTGAAATGGGGGGCCACTACGAGCAGTACTTC. It yields the protein CASSEMGGHYEQYF.

The rearrangement links TRBV5-1 to TRBJ2-3, with 7 positions matching TRBD1. Germline assignment: CDR1 SGHRS and CDR2 YFSETQ. This CDR3 is built from 17 residues. V shed 3 bases and J 3 bases; nucleotides not matched to a gene: 13. The CDR3 bases are TGCGCCAGCAGCTGGCAGACAGGGACCCTCAGGACAGATACGCAGTATTTT. As protein: CASSWQTGTLRTDTQYF.

This sequence joins TRBV5-4 and TRBJ2-3, with TRBD2 as a possible D gene (8 bases). The V and J ends lost 2 bases and 5 bases respectively, with 15 bases between them. CDR1 is SGHNT, CDR2 YYREEE, per germline (reference sequence). The CDR3 runs to 15 residues. The CDR3 coding sequence is TGTGCCAGCAGCTTACGGGAGGGGGCCGGAGATACGCAGTATTTT. Its translation: CASSLREGAGDTQYF.

The chain combines TRBV6-6 with TRBJ1-3, with D perhaps TRBD1 (6 bases). Trimming left V 6 bases short and J 0 bases short, with 12 bases between. The V gene's germline CDR1 is MNHNY and CDR2 SVGAGI (reference sequence). CDR3 length: 15 residues. CDR3: CASRGGGFSGNTIYF. The CDR3 nucleotides are TGTGCCAGCAGGGGCGGGGGCTTCTCTGGAAACACCATATATTTT.

The chain has TRBV6-4 and TRBJ2-2; TRBD2 matches 11 bases. This CDR3 region has 17 residues. Germline V CDR1 and CDR2: MRHNA, SNTAGT. The V and J ends lost 3 bases and 0 bases, in that order; junction bases with no gene match: 3. Here the CDR3 reads CASSEVAGGPNTGELFF. CDR3 nucleotide sequence: TGTGCCAGCAGTGAAGTAGCGGGGGGGCCGAACACCGGGGAGCTGTTTTTT.

The chain couples TRBV7-6 to TRBJ1-1; TRBD1 matches 9 bases. V shed 0 bases and J 1 base; nucleotides not matched to a gene: 0. CDR1 is SGHVS and CDR2 is FNYEAQ in the germline V gene. The CDR3 extends over 15 amino acids. As DNA, the CDR3 is TGTGCCAGCAGCTTAGCGGGACAGGGGAACACTGAAGCTTTCTTT. It specifies CASSLAGQGNTEAFF.

V and J are TRBV7-9 and TRBJ1-2, with 9 nucleotides matching TRBD1. Germline V CDR1 and CDR2: SEHNR, FQNEAQ (reference sequence). This CDR3 has 13 residues. Germline trimming cut 5 bases from V and 5 bases from J; bases unmatched to any gene: 3. The CDR3 loop is CASSLGQGYGYTF. The CDR3 DNA reads as TGTGCCAGCAGCCTTGGACAGGGGTATGGCTACACCTTC.

In its sample, this clone was seen once. The rearrangement links TRBV4-1 to TRBJ2-7, with D uncertain. The CDR3 contains 12 residues. The V gene's germline CDR1 is MGHRA and CDR2 YSYEKL. The V end was cut by 0 bases, the J end by 3 bases, with 3 bases between. This CDR3 is CASSQDFYEQYF. In nucleotides, the CDR3 is TGCGCCAGCAGCCAAGATTTCTACGAGCAGTACTTC.

V gene TRBV27 combines with J gene TRBJ2-3, with 13 positions matching TRBD2. The CDR3 consists of 15 residues. Germline CDR1 MNHEY, CDR2 SMNVEV (reference sequence). V shed 4 bases and J 9 bases; nucleotides not matched to a gene: 7. The CDR3 region has the DNA TGTGCCAGCAGTTCACTAGCGGGGGGGTTCCTAACGCAGTATTTT. Translated, it gives CASSSLAGGFLTQYF.

The gene calls are TRBV5-6 and TRBJ2-7, with D uncertain. Germline assignment: CDR1 SGHDT and CDR2 YYEEEE. The length of the CDR3 is 15 residues. V lost 0 bases, J lost 0 bases, and 10 bases lay in between. The CDR3, as DNA: TGTGCCAGCAGCTTGGGCGGCTCGAGCTCCTACGAGCAGTACTTC. Translating it yields CASSLGGSSSYEQYF.

The chain couples TRBV7-6 to TRBJ1-2; maybe TRBD1 (5 bases). V lost 5 bases to trimming and J lost 8 bases, with 18 bases between them. Germline V gene data show CDR1 as SGHVS and CDR2 as FNYEAQ. The CDR3 is made up of 14 amino acids. The CDR3 reads CASSANPGMRGYTF. CDR3 sequence (DNA): TGTGCCAGCAGCGCGAACCCAGGGATGAGAGGCTACACCTTC.

The chain is built from TRBV6-4 and TRBJ1-1; maybe TRBD1 (6 bases). The ends were cut back, 6 bases at V and 2 bases at J, with 10 bases in the middle. The CDR3 contains 13 residues. The V gene's germline CDR1 is MRHNA and CDR2 SNTAGT. The CDR3 DNA reads as TGTGCCAGCAGATTACAGGGCAACACTGAAGCTTTCTTT. Translating gives CASRLQGNTEAFF.